This TCR beta chain is drawn from a study of identical twins. Notes on the study in general: Beta out-of-frame sequences showed weaker excess sharing between twins.

This clonotype was observed a handful of times. The antigen is unknown. Germline V lookup: CDR1 LNHDA, CDR2 SQIVND (reference sequence). This CDR3 is built from 13 residues. V lost 4 bases to trimming and J lost 8 bases, with 12 bases between them. From the 5' RACE reads, TCRdb called clonotypes with MiXCR, one entry per CDR3 protein. The profile shows 200,000 to 250,000 distinct CDR3 sequences, 6% to 9% of them singletons. The same sample was also studied in work on yellow fever vaccine responses in identical twins.

This receptor was taken from a woman aged 18-29 years in good health. The chain joins TRBV19 to TRBJ2-1; no clear D. The sequencing input was memory (CD45RO+) T cells sorted from blood. CDR3 nucleotide sequence: TGTGCCAGTAGTAGAATAGGTTCAGATGAGCAGTTCTTC. Translating gives CASSRIGSDEQFF.